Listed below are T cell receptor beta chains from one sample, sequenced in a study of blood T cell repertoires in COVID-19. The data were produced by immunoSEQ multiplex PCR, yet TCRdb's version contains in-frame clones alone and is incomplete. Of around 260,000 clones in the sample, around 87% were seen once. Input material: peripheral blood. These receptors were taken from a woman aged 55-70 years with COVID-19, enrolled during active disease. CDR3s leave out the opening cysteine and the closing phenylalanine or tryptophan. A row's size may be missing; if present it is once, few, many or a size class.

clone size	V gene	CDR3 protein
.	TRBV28	ASSSHYEQY
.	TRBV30	AWSVAGGRSEQY
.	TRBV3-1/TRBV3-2	ASSQAQPGLAGGGFLADTQY
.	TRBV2	ASSAGQPQH
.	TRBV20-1	SAPPGETQY
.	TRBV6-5	ASSYLGAGEKLF
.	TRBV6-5	ASRVQRGNTEAF
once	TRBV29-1	SVGMGQGREQY
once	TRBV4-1	ASSHQGARAGELF
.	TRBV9	ASSPDREYTGELF
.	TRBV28	ASSTLGTVLRNEQF
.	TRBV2	ASSGGSGRAPEQF
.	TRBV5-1	ASSWAGGDREKLF
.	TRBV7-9	ASSLAGTSGKNIQY
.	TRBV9	ASSLRGVDEQF
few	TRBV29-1	SVEDPGSGAF
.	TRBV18	ASSPPRQIISPNYGYT
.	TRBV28	ASRPTGRTEAF
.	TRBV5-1	ASSLTSGNHEQF
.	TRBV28	ASRSGGLYSPLH
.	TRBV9	ASSVRSGRAGGELF
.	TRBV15	ATSRDLGANSPLH
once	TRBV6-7	ASSYPGQGAGGNTIY
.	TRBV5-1	ASSPYDGTGLF
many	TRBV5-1	ASSGGQGSYEQY
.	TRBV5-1	ASSLFGDRTEAF
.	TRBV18	ASSPGTSRELF
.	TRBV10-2	ASRQQTGTDTQY
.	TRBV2	ASSGGTGGFSGNTIY
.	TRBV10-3	AISGLARDTQY
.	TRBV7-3	ASSPRLSTDTQY
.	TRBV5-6	AMTASPSGANVLT